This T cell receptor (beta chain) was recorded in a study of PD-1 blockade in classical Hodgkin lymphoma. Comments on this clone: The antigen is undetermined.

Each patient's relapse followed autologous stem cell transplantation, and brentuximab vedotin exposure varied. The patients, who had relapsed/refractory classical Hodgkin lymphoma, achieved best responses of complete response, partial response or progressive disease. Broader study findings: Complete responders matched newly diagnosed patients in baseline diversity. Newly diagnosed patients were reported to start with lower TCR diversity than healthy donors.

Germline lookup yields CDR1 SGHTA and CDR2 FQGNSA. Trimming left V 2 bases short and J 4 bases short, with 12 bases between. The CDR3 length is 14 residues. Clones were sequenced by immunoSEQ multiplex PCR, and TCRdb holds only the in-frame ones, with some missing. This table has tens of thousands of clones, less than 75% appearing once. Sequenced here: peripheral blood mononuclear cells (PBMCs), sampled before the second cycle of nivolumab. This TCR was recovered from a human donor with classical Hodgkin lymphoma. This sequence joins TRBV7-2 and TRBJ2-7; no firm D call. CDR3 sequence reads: CASSLNVIVYEQYF. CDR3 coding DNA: TGTGCCAGCAGCTTAAATGTCATAGTATACGAGCAGTACTTC.